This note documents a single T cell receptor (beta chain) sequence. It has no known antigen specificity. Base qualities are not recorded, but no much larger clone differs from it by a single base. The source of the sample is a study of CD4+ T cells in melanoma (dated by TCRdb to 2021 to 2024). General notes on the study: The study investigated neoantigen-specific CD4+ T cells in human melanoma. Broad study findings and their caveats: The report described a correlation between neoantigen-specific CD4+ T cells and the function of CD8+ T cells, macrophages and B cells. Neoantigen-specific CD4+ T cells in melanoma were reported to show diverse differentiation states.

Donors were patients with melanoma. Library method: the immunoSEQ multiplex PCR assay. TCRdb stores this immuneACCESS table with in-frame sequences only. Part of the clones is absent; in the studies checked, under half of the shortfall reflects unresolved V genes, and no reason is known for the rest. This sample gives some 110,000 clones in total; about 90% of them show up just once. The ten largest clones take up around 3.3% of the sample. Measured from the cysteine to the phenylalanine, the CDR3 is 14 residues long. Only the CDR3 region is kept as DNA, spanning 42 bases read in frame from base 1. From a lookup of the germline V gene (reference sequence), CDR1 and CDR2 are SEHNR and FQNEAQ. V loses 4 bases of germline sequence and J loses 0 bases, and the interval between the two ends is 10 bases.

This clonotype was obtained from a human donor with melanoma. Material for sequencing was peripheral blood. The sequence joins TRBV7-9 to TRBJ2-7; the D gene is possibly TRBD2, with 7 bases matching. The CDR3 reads CASSWGGGSYEQYF. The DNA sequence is TGTGCCAGCAGCTGGGGAGGGGGCTCCTACGAGCAGTACTTC. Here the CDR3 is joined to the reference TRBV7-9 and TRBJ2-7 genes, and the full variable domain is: DTGVSQNPRHKITKRGQNVTFRCDPISEHNRLYWYRQTLGQGPEFLTYFQNEAQLEKSRLLSDRFSAERPKGSFSTLEIQRTEQGDSAMYLCASSWGGGSYEQYFGPGTRLTVT.